Each of the 11 T cell receptor beta chains below was sequenced from the same sample in a study of blood T cell repertoires in COVID-19. Only in-frame clones appear in the TCRdb table, and some are missing; sequencing was by immunoSEQ multiplex PCR. The table includes about 140,000 clones, roughly 81% detected once. Material for sequencing was PBMCs or T cells enriched from blood (not recorded which). The receptor set was obtained from a woman between 50 and 59 years old with acute COVID-19.

V usage is TRBV27 and J usage is TRBJ1-2; no definite D call. V was cut by 5 bases and J by 2 bases, with 9 bases left in between. Germline assignment: CDR1 MNHEY and CDR2 SMNVEV (reference sequence). The length of the CDR3 is 13 residues. In DNA form, the CDR3 reads TGTGCCAGCAGTCTGGGCCCAAACTATGGCTACACCTTC. Its protein is CASSLGPNYGYTF.

Here the CDR3 reads CATSDPSGYEQFF. CDR3 DNA sequence: TGTGCCACCAGTGATCCTAGCGGGTATGAGCAGTTCTTC. The rearrangement joins TRBV24-1 to TRBJ2-1; 8 nucleotides match TRBD2. The CDR3 covers 13 residues. J was trimmed by 8 bases and V by 3 bases; bases with no gene match: 2. Germline CDR1 and CDR2: KGHDR and SFDVKD.

The chain has TRBV14 and TRBJ1-2; 8 nucleotides match TRBD1. J lost 4 bases, V lost 5 bases, and 3 bases had no gene match. This CDR3 region has 13 residues. Germline CDR1 SGHDN, CDR2 FVKESK. DNA of the CDR3: TGTGCCAGCAGCGACAGGGGCGTCTATGGCTACACCTTC. Its translation: CASSDRGVYGYTF.

This rearrangement joins TRBV24-1 to TRBJ2-7, with D perhaps TRBD1 (6 bases). Germline V gene data show CDR1 as KGHDR and CDR2 as SFDVKD. Trimming shortened V by 0 bases and J by 2 bases, and 10 bases separated the two germline ends. The CDR3 length is 15 residues. The CDR3 DNA reads TGTGCCACCAGTGATTTGCGGGGACACCCCTACGAGCAGTACTTC. Encoded protein: CATSDLRGHPYEQYF.

This chain uses TRBV10-3 with TRBJ1-6; D gene unclear. Trimming took off 3 bases at V and 5 bases at J, with 5 bases between the two ends. Germline V CDR1 and CDR2: ENHRY, SYGVKD. This CDR3 contains 13 residues. The CDR3: CAISDTDNSPLHF. The CDR3 DNA follows: TGTGCCATCAGTGATACAGATAATTCACCCCTCCACTTT.

This clone was seen once. The CDR3 DNA follows: TGTGCCAGCTCATTCCTTCCTCGGGGGGCGAACACTGAAGCTTTCTTT. Protein: CASSFLPRGANTEAFF. This chain joins TRBV18 and TRBJ1-1, with D possibly matching TRBD1 (6 bases). CDR1 is KGHSH, CDR2 LQKENI, per germline. CDR3 length: 16 amino acids. V was clipped by 5 bases and J by 1 base, with 17 bases between them.

The chain employs TRBV11-2 and TRBJ2-1, with 9 nucleotides matching TRBD2. The CDR3 runs to 14 residues. The junction had 8 bases not matched to a gene; V was cut back by 5 bases and J by 9 bases. Germline V CDR1 and CDR2: SGHAT, FQNNGV. The CDR3 nucleotides are TGTGCCAGCAGCCCTCGAGCGGGAGGTGGTGAGCAGTTCTTC. The encoded protein is CASSPRAGGGEQFF.

The chain combines TRBV9 with TRBJ1-3; D remains ambiguous. Germline V gives CDR1 SGDLS, CDR2 YYNGEE. Trimming pared 3 bases from V and 3 bases from J, leaving 19 bases between. There are 17 residues in the CDR3. For the CDR3, the DNA is TGTGCCAGCAGCGCTACCGCGACGACTCTTAATGGAAACACCATATATTTT. Translated, it gives CASSATATTLNGNTIYF.

Only a few counts were recorded for this clone. The genes are TRBV28 and TRBJ1-1; 7 nucleotides align to TRBD1. Germline CDR1 and CDR2: MDHEN and SYDVKM. The CDR3 is 15 residues long. The CDR3 sequence: CASSGQTTANTEAFF. The CDR3 DNA is TGTGCATCCTCGGGACAGACCACCGCGAACACTGAAGCTTTCTTT.

The V gene is TRBV9, the J gene TRBJ2-7; D is undetermined. V was cut by 3 bases and J by 0 bases, with 10 bases left in between. CDR3 length: 14 residues. Germline V gene sequence: CDR1 SGDLS, CDR2 YYNGEE. This CDR3 is CASSAPGSSYEQYF. The CDR3 DNA reads TGTGCCAGCAGCGCCCCAGGTAGCTCCTACGAGCAGTACTTC.

The chain links TRBV30 to TRBJ1-6, with 7 bases identical to TRBD1. V trimming: 2 bases; J trimming: 7 bases; junction bases outside the gene matches: 5. The CDR3 contains 14 residues. CDR1 GTSNPN and CDR2 SVGIG come from the germline V gene (reference sequence). In DNA form, the CDR3 reads TGTGCCTGGAGTCCCCCGGGACAGAATTCACCCCTCCACTTT. Protein product: CAWSPPGQNSPLHF.